This T cell receptor (beta chain) was retrieved from a study of T cells in Graves' hyperthyroidism and ophthalmopathy. Turning to the study itself: Peripheral blood sampling occurred at initial diagnosis, before any treatment.

This clonotype was observed many times. Its antigen is unknown. Amplification targeted TCR beta CDR3 regions from RNA transcripts. Researchers ran a first-round RT-PCR on the TCR CDR3 using the HTBI primer set. Using its own MiXCR run on the multiplex PCR reads, TCRdb lists one record per CDR3 protein. The sample has nearly 600,000 distinct CDR3 sequences; approximately 14% are singletons. Isolation of PBMCs was performed on around 9.8 ml fresh peripheral blood. The study, taken as a whole, reports: Blood also contained most expanded thyroid clonotypes above 0.001.

This sequence was found in a woman in her 30s with Graves' hyperthyroidism that later progressed to Graves' ophthalmopathy. Input material: blood.

The CDR3 sequence: CASSLAGGQDPFF. The CDR3 region has the DNA TGTGCCAGCAGCTTAGCAGGGGGGCAGGATCCGTTCTTT. The chain recombines TRBV11-3 with TRBJ1-1; 7 bases agree with TRBD1. CDR1 SGHNT and CDR2 YENEEA come from the germline V gene. This CDR3 comprises 13 residues. J was trimmed by 14 bases and V by 1 base; bases with no gene match: 10.